These 30 T cell receptor beta chains were all obtained from the same sample, sequenced in a study of T cells in narcolepsy. Assay used: immunoSEQ multiplex PCR; TCRdb lists only in-frame clones, some missing. The repertoire holds 30,000 to 35,000 clones, about four fifths seen once, with about 3% in the top ten. Source material: CD45RA- memory CD4+ T cells from PBMCs. Receptors originate from a human donor with narcolepsy.

The chain is built from TRBV6-5 and TRBJ2-7; 8 bases align to TRBD1. Per the germline V gene, CDR1 is MNHEY and CDR2 is SVGAGI. The CDR3 length is 15 residues. With 4 bases clipped from V and 6 bases from J, the junction kept 11 bases outside the gene matches. CDR3 residues: CASSLRTGKSSEQYF. The CDR3, as DNA: TGTGCCAGCAGTTTACGGACAGGGAAGAGTTCCGAGCAGTACTTC.

The chain links TRBV12-5 to TRBJ1-5, with 8 nucleotides matching TRBD1. CDR3 length: 14 residues. Losses at the gene ends were 6 bases for V and 2 bases for J; bases not matched to a gene: 3. Germline-derived CDR1 and CDR2 are LGHNT and FRNRAP. CDR3 sequence (DNA): TGTGCTAGTGGGGACAGGGTGGGCAATCAGCCCCAGCATTTT. Protein sequence: CASGDRVGNQPQHF.

The chain carries TRBV2 and TRBJ2-5; weak D call: TRBD1 (5 bases). Matching the DNA end better, TRBJ2-7 makes the J call doubtful. This CDR3 is 15 amino acids long. The germline V gene encodes CDR1 SNHLY and CDR2 FYNNEI. CDR3 sequence reads: CASSERGWAAYEQYF. CDR3 coding DNA: TGTGCCAGCTCAGAAAGGGGTTGGGCTGCCTACGAGCAGTACTTC.

The chain couples TRBV27 to TRBJ2-2; possible D gene TRBD1, 6 bases. Germline CDR1 is MNHEY and CDR2 is SMNVEV (reference sequence). Trimming stripped 5 bases from V and 4 bases from J, with 17 bases between. This CDR3 has 16 residues. The CDR3 sequence: CASSQSSGTLTGELFF. The CDR3, as DNA: TGTGCCAGCAGTCAATCCTCCGGGACACTCACCGGGGAGCTGTTTTTT.

The chain links TRBV13 to TRBJ1-3, with D hard to call. The length of the CDR3 is 20 residues. The V end was cut by 2 bases, the J end by 0 bases, with 23 bases between. Germline V CDR1 and CDR2: PRHDT, FYEKMQ (reference sequence). In DNA form, the CDR3 reads TGTGCCAGCAGCTTATTTCCCCCAGCCGGCAGTTTGACCTCTGGAAACACCATATATTTT. This translates into CASSLFPPAGSLTSGNTIYF.

The V gene is TRBV19, the J gene TRBJ1-2; perhaps TRBD1 as D (6 bases). Trimming removed 9 bases at V and 7 bases at J, with 9 bases between. CDR1 is LNHDA, CDR2 SQIVND, per germline (reference sequence). CDR3 length: 10 amino acids. CDR3 sequence reads: CARTGRGYTF. The CDR3, as DNA: TGTGCCAGGACAGGACGTGGCTACACCTTC. The entire variable domain, with the rest obtained from reference TRBV19 and TRBJ1-2, is as follows: DGGITQSPKYLFRKEGQNVTLSCEQNLNHDAMYWYRQDPGQGLRLIYYSQIVNDFQKGDIAEGYSVSREKKESFPLTVTSAQKNPTAFYLCARTGRGYTFGSGTRLTVV.

This chain joins TRBV19 and TRBJ1-1; 7 bases line up with TRBD1. Germline V gene data show CDR1 as LNHDA and CDR2 as SQIVND (reference sequence). There are 13 residues in the CDR3. Unmatched junction bases numbered 3, after V lost 3 bases and J lost 5 bases. CDR3 protein: CASSMYRGTEAFF. The CDR3 DNA reads as TGTGCCAGTAGTATGTACAGGGGAACTGAAGCTTTCTTT.

The chain recombines TRBV11-1 with TRBJ1-6; tentatively, D is TRBD1 (6 bases). The CDR3 loop spans 17 amino acids. Germline V gene lookup returns CDR1 SGHAT and CDR2 FQDESV (reference sequence). Trimming pared 5 bases from V and 1 base from J, leaving 15 bases between. The CDR3 DNA reads as TGTGCCAGCAGCCTCTTGGGGCAGGGGTCCTATAATTCACCCCTCCACTTT. Translation: CASSLLGQGSYNSPLHF.

The V call is TRBV6-6, the J call TRBJ2-5; D gene uncertain. The germline CDR1 and CDR2 sequences are MNHNY and SVGAGI (reference sequence). The CDR3 is 15 residues long. V was pared by 0 bases and J by 1 base, with 9 bases between. The CDR3 protein is CASSYSIGSQETQYF. As DNA, the CDR3 is TGTGCCAGCAGTTACTCGATCGGGTCCCAAGAGACCCAGTACTTC.

The genes are TRBV28 and TRBJ2-7; D not resolved. Trimming pared 5 bases from V and 7 bases from J, leaving 18 bases between. The CDR3 loop spans 14 amino acids. From germline, CDR1 is MDHEN and CDR2 SYDVKM. The CDR3 protein is CASSPAEGMREQYF. CDR3 bases: TGTGCCAGCAGTCCCGCTGAAGGGATGAGGGAGCAGTACTTC.

About this clone itself: An end of the junction does not agree with germline; a read error may underlie this. Other DNA sequences of this sample code for an identical CDR3. The CDR3 is CASSISRNNEQFF. The CDR3, as DNA: TGTGCCAGCAGTATTTCTAGAAACAATGAGCAGTTCTTC. The chain has TRBV19 and TRBJ2-1, with D unresolved. Germline V gives CDR1 LNHDA, CDR2 SQIVND (reference sequence). This CDR3 contains 13 residues.

The chain joins TRBV18 to TRBJ2-2; D unresolved. The CDR3 loop spans 14 amino acids. The germline V and J ends were trimmed by 0 bases and 5 bases, with 7 bases remaining between them. Germline assignment: CDR1 KGHSH and CDR2 LQKENI. The CDR3 is CASSPPIETGELFF. The CDR3 DNA follows: TGTGCCAGCTCACCACCGATAGAGACCGGGGAGCTGTTTTTT.

This clone was found a few times. This chain joins TRBV11-2 and TRBJ2-3; TRBD2 agrees at 7 bases. The CDR3 sequence is 16 residues long. CDR1 SGHAT and CDR2 FQNNGV come from the germline V gene. Trimming at V came to 3 bases and at J to 0 bases, leaving 6 bases not matched to a gene. The CDR3 here is CASSFYGGDSTDTQYF. CDR3 nucleotides: TGTGCCAGCAGCTTTTATGGGGGGGATAGCACAGATACGCAGTATTTT.

This clone was seen a few times. The CDR3 loop reads CASSEALQGLYGYTF. As DNA, the CDR3 is TGTGCCAGCAGTGAAGCCCTACAGGGCCTGTATGGCTACACCTTC. This rearrangement joins TRBV6-1 to TRBJ1-2, with D perhaps TRBD1 (6 bases). The CDR3 spans 15 residues. The V and J ends lost 0 bases and 5 bases respectively, with 13 bases between them. CDR1 and CDR2 (germline): MNHNS, SASEGT.

This chain uses TRBV7-2 with TRBJ1-3; 7 bases are a match to TRBD1. V lost 2 bases to trimming and J lost 2 bases; unmatched junction nucleotides: 6. Germline V gene sequence: CDR1 SGHTA, CDR2 FQGNSA. The CDR3 is 16 residues long. CDR3 bases: TGTGCCAGCAGCTTACAGGGGACAGAGGCTGGAAACACCATATATTTT. Protein: CASSLQGTEAGNTIYF. The variable domain in full, with the rest retrieved from reference TRBV7-2 and TRBJ1-3, is GAGVSQSPSNKVTEKGKDVELRCDPISGHTALYWYRQSLGQGLEFLIYFQGNSAPDKSGLPSDRFSAERTGGSVSTLTIQRTQQEDSAVYLCASSLQGTEAGNTIYFGEGSWLTVV.

V and J are TRBV7-3 and TRBJ1-6; D not certain. The CDR3 covers 13 residues. CDR1 SGHTA and CDR2 FQGTGA come from the germline V gene. V lost 5 bases and J lost 13, with 15 bases in between. As DNA, the CDR3 is TGTGCCAGCAGCACCCAGGAAGCCTGGCCCCTCCACTTT. This sequence encodes CASSTQEAWPLHF. The whole variable domain, remainder taken from reference TRBV7-3 and TRBJ1-6, is GAGVSQTPSNKVTEKGKYVELRCDPISGHTALYWYRQSLGQGPEFLIYFQGTGAADDSGLPNDRFFAVRPEGSVSTLKIQRTERGDSAVYLCASSTQEAWPLHFGNGTRLTVT.

This clone is a singleton in its sample. The rearrangement joins TRBV4-3 to TRBJ1-4, with D unclear. Trimming shortened V by 2 bases and J by 5 bases, and 12 bases separated the two germline ends. Germline V gene sequence: CDR1 LGHNA, CDR2 YSLEER. The CDR3 spans 15 residues. CDR3 amino acids: CASSQQRRENEKLFF. Written as DNA, the CDR3 is TGCGCCAGCAGCCAACAGCGGAGGGAGAATGAAAAACTGTTTTTT.

The rearrangement links TRBV2 to TRBJ1-4; 10 nucleotides agree with TRBD1. Looked up from germline, CDR1 is SNHLY and CDR2 is FYNNEI. J gave up 7 bases and V 11 bases, and 13 bases lay outside the gene matches. The CDR3 runs 15 residues. CDR3 DNA sequence: TGTGCCGGTCGGGGACAGGGGCAAGTTGTTGAAAAACTGTTTTTT. Translated: CAGRGQGQVVEKLFF.

Worth noting for this clone: The CDR3 does not close with the conserved phenylalanine or tryptophan, likely indicating a read error. The chain links TRBV19 to TRBJ1-1, with 12 bases identical to TRBD1. CDR1 is LNHDA, CDR2 SQIVND, per germline (reference sequence). V was pared by 8 bases and J by 4 bases, with 8 bases of the junction left unmatched. The CDR3 runs to 15 residues. The CDR3 reads CASRDRGQRGTEAFY. DNA of the CDR3: TGTGCCAGTCGGGACAGGGGGCAACGGGGCACTGAAGCTTTCTAT.

V is TRBV2 and J is TRBJ1-5; the D gene is possibly TRBD1 (6 bases). V lost 3 bases, J lost 6 bases, and 15 bases lay in between. Germline V gene lookup returns CDR1 SNHLY and CDR2 FYNNEI. This CDR3 contains 15 residues. The DNA of the CDR3 is TGTGCCAGCAGTGATTTAGGGAGGGGGAGTCAGCCCCAGCATTTT. The encoded protein is CASSDLGRGSQPQHF.

This clone was found a few times. The gene calls are TRBV19 and TRBJ1-4; weak D call: TRBD1 (5 bases). The CDR3 sequence is 16 residues long. Per the germline V gene, CDR1 is LNHDA and CDR2 is SQIVND (reference sequence). Between the trimmed V and J ends, which lost 1 base and 7 bases, there was a span of 16 bases. This chain's CDR3 is CASSIASAGPGEKLFF. DNA for the CDR3: TGTGCCAGTAGTATAGCGTCGGCGGGACCAGGTGAAAAACTGTTTTTT.

The rearrangement uses TRBV2 and TRBJ2-1, with 14 bases that match TRBD2. Trimming took 7 bases from V and 5 from J; bases not matched to a gene: 16. CDR1 and CDR2 from the germline V gene are SNHLY and FYNNEI. CDR3 size: 19 residues. DNA for the CDR3: TGTGCCAGCACCGCTAGGACTAGCGGGGGGCCCGGGAGGCACAATGAGCAGTTCTTC. Its translation: CASTARTSGGPGRHNEQFF.

The sample holds a few counts of this clone. This chain links TRBV11-2 with TRBJ1-1, with 7 bases fitting TRBD1. The CDR3 consists of 13 residues. After removal of 5 bases from V and 3 bases from J, the junction contained 3 bases not matched to a gene. Germline CDR1 and CDR2: SGHAT and FQNNGV. CDR3 bases: TGTGCCAGCAGCCTCAGGGGGGACACTGAAGCTTTCTTT. Its protein product is CASSLRGDTEAFF.

The rearrangement links TRBV6-5 to TRBJ1-1; D gene uncertain. Germline assignment: CDR1 MNHEY and CDR2 SVGAGI. With 0 bases removed from V and 4 bases from J, the gap between germline ends came to 15 bases. The CDR3 has 16 amino acids. In DNA, the CDR3 is TGTGCCAGCAGTTACTCGAGCCCGGCGGAGGGCACTGAAGCTTTCTTT. Translation gives CASSYSSPAEGTEAFF.

The V call is TRBV19, the J call TRBJ1-5; TRBD1 matches at 7 bases. This CDR3 is built from 13 residues. V gave up 8 bases and J gave up 3 bases; unmatched junction bases: 4. Germline V gene lookup returns CDR1 LNHDA and CDR2 SQIVND (reference sequence). DNA of the CDR3: TGTGCCAGTGGAGGGACAGTCAATCAGCCCCAGCATTTT. Protein sequence: CASGGTVNQPQHF.

This chain's CDR3 is CASSFSRDRGLETQYF. Here the CDR3 DNA reads TGTGCCAGCAGTTTTAGCCGGGACAGGGGGCTTGAGACCCAGTACTTC. This chain uses TRBV6-5 with TRBJ2-5; 12 bases agree with TRBD1. Trimming at V came to 4 bases and at J to 5 bases, leaving 8 bases not matched to a gene. The CDR3 is 16 amino acids. CDR1 is MNHEY and CDR2 is SVGAGI in the germline V gene.

The rearrangement links TRBV30 to TRBJ2-2; D unclear. The CDR3 totals 15 residues. V was cut by 0 bases and J by 8 bases, with 16 bases left in between. CDR1 is GTSNPN, CDR2 SVGIG, per germline (reference sequence). CDR3 protein: CAWSVRGSILGELFF. The CDR3, as DNA: TGTGCCTGGAGTGTACGTGGATCTATCCTAGGGGAGCTGTTTTTT.

V usage is TRBV10-1 and J usage is TRBJ2-1; 9 bases are a match to TRBD1. The CDR3 is made up of 14 amino acids. Germline V gives CDR1 WNHNN, CDR2 SYGVQD (reference sequence). The V segment lost 8 bases and the J segment 4 bases; nucleotides outside the gene matches: 6. CDR3 region: CASSYGTGYNEQFF. CDR3 DNA: TGCGCCAGCTCCTACGGGACAGGGTACAATGAGCAGTTCTTC.

This sequence joins TRBV6-1 and TRBJ2-3, with D tentatively TRBD1 (7 bases). The germline CDR1 and CDR2 sequences are MNHNS and SASEGT. The CDR3 extends over 14 amino acids. The V gene lost 7 bases and the J gene lost 4 bases, with 15 bases spanning the gap. The CDR3 reads CASMTGSSADTQYF. For the CDR3, the DNA is TGTGCCAGCATGACAGGGTCTAGCGCAGATACGCAGTATTTT.

The chain links TRBV7-9 to TRBJ1-3; tentative D call: TRBD1 (5 bases). Trimming removed 3 bases at V and 2 bases at J, with 14 bases between. This CDR3 is 16 amino acids long. CDR1 is SEHNR and CDR2 is FQNEAQ in the germline V gene (reference sequence). The CDR3 coding sequence is TGTGCCAGCAGCTTTAATCAGGGAGGTGCTGGAAACACCATATATTTT. Translated, it gives CASSFNQGGAGNTIYF.